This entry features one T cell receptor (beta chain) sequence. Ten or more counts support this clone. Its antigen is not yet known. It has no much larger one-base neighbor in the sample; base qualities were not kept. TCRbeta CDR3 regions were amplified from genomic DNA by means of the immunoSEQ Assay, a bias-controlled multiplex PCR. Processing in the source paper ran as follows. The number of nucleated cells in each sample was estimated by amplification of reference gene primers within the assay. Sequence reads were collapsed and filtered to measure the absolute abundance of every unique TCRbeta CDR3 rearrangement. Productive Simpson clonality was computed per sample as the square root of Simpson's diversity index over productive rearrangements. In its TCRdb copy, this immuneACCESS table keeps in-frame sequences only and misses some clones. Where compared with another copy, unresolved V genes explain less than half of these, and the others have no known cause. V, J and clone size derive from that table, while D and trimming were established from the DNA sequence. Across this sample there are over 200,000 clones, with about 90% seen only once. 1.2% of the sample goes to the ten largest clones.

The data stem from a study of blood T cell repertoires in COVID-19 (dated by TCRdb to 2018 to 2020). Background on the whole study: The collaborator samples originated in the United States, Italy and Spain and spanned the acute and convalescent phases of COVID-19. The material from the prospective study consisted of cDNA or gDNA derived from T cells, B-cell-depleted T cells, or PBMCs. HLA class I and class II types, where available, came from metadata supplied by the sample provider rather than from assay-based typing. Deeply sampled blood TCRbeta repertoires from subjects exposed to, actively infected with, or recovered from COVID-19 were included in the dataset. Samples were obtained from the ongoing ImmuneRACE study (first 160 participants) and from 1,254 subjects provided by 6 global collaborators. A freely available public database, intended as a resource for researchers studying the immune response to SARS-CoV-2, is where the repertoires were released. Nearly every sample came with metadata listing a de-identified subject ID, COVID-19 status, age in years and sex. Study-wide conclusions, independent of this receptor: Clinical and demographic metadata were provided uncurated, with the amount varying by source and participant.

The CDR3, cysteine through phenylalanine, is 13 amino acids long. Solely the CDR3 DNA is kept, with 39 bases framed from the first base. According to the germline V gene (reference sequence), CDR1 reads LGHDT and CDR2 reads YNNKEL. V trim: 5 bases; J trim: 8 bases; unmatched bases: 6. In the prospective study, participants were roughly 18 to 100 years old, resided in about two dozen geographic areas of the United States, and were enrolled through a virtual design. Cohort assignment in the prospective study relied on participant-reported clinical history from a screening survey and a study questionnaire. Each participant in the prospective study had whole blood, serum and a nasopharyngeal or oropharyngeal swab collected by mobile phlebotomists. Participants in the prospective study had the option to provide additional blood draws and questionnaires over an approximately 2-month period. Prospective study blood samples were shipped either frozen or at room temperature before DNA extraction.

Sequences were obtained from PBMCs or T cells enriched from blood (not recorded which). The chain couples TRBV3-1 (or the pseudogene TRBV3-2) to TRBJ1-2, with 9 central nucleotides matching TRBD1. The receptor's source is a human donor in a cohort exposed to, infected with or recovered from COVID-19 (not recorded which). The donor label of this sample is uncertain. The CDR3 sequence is CASSWTGVVGYTF. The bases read TGTGCCAGCAGCTGGACAGGGGTGGTAGGCTACACCTTC.